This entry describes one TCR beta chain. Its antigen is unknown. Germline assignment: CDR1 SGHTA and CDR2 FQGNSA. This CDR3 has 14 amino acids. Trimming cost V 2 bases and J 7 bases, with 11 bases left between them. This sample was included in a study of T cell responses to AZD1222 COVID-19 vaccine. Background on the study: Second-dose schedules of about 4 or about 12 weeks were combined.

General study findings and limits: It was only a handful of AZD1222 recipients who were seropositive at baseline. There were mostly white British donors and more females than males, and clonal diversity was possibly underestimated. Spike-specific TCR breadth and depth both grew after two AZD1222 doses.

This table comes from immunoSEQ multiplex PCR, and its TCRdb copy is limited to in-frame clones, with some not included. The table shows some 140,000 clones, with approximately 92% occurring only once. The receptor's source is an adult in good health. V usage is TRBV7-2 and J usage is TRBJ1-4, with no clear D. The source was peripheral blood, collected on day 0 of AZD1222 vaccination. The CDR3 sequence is CASSLHFEGEKLFF. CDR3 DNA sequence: TGTGCCAGCAGCTTACACTTTGAGGGTGAAAAACTGTTTTTT.